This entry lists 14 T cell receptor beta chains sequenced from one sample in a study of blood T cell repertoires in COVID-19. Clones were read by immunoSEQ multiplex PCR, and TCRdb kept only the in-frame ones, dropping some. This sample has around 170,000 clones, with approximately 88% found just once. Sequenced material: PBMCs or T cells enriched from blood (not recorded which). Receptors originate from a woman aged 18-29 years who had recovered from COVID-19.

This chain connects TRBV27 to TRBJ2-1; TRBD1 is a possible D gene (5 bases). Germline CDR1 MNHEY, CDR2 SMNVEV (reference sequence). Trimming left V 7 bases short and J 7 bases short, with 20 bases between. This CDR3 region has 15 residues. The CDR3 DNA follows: TGTGCCAGCATTTCCCGGGTCTGGGGCACAAATGAGCAGTTCTTC. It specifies CASISRVWGTNEQFF.

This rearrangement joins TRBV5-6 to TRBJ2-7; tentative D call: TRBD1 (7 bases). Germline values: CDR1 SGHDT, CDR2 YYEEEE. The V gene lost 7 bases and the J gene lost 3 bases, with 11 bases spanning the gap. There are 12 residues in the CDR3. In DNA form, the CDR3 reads TGTGCCAGCGCGGGGACAGACTACGAGCAGTACTTC. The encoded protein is CASAGTDYEQYF.

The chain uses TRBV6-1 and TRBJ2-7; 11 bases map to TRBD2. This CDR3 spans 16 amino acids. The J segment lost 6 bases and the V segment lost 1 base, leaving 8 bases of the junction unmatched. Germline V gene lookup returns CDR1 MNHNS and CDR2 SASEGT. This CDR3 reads CASSEVARLAGSEQYF. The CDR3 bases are TGTGCCAGCAGTGAAGTAGCGCGACTAGCGGGATCCGAGCAGTACTTC.

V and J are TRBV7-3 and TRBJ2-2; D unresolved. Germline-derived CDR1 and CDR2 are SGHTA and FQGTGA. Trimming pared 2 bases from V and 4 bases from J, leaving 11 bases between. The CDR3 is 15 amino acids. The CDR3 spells CASSLGSGSTGELFF. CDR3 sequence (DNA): TGTGCCAGCAGCTTAGGGTCGGGTAGCACCGGGGAGCTGTTTTTT.

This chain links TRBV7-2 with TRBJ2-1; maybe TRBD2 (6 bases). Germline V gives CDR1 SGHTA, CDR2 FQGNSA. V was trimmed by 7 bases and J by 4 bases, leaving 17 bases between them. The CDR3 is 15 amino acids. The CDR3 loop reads CASTLGLGRYNEQFF. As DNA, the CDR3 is TGTGCCAGCACCCTAGGGCTAGGGAGGTACAATGAGCAGTTCTTC. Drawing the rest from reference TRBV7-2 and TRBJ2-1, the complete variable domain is GAGVSQSPSNKVTEKGKDVELRCDPISGHTALYWYRQSLGQGLEFLIYFQGNSAPDKSGLPSDRFSAERTGGSVSTLTIQRTQQEDSAVYLCASTLGLGRYNEQFFGPGTRLTVL.

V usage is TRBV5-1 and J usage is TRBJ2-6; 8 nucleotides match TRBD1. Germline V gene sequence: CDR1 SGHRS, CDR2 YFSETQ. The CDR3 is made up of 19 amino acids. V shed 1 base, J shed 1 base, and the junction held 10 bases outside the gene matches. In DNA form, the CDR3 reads TGCGCCAGCAGCTTGTTTCGTCAGGGGGCCCAATCTGGGGCCAACGTCCTGACTTTC. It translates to CASSLFRQGAQSGANVLTF.

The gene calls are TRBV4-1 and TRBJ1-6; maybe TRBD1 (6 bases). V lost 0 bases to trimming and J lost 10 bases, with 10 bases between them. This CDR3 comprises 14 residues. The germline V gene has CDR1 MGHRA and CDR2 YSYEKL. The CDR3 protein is CASSQDNRASPLHF. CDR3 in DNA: TGCGCCAGCAGCCAAGACAACAGGGCCTCACCCCTCCACTTT.

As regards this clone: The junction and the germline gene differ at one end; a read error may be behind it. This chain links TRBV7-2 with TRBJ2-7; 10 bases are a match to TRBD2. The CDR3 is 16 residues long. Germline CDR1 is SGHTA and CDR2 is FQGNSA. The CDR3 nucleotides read TGTGCCAGCACCTTAGTAGCGGGGGGCCCTACCTACGAGCAGTACTTC. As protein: CASTLVAGGPTYEQYF.

The DNA for the CDR3 is TGTGCCAGCAGCAGGGCGGGGGCCAGCACAGATACGCAGTATTTT. This translates into CASSRAGASTDTQYF. V and J are TRBV7-6 and TRBJ2-3; TRBD2 is a possible D gene (7 bases). The V end was cut by 5 bases, the J end by 0 bases, with 12 bases between. CDR1 SGHVS and CDR2 FNYEAQ come from the germline V gene. The CDR3 loop spans 15 amino acids. The variable domain in full, completed from reference TRBV7-6 and TRBJ2-3, reads GAGVSQSPRYKVTKRGQDVALRCDPISGHVSLYWYRQALGQGPEFLTYFNYEAQQDKSGLPNDRFSAERPEGSISTLTIQRTEQRDSAMYRCASSRAGASTDTQYFGPGTRLTVL.

This CDR3 is CASSLQAGGYNEQFF. CDR3 nucleotides: TGTGCCAGCAGCTTACAAGCGGGGGGTTACAATGAGCAGTTCTTC. This rearrangement joins TRBV7-2 to TRBJ2-1; TRBD2 agrees at 9 bases. The CDR3 contains 15 residues. Germline V CDR1 and CDR2: SGHTA, FQGNSA. The junction had 3 bases not matched to a gene; V was cut back by 2 bases and J by 4 bases.

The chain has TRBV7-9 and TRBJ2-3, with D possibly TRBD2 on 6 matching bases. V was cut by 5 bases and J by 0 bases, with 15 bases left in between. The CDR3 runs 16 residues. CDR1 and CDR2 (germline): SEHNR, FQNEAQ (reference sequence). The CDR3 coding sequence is TGTGCCAGCAGCCCCAAAGCGGGCCGTAGCACAGATACGCAGTATTTT. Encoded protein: CASSPKAGRSTDTQYF.

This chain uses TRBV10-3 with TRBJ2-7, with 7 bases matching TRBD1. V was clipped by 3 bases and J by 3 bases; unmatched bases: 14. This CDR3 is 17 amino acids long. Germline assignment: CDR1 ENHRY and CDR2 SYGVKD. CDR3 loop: CAISDPPQGGTYYEQYF. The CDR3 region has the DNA TGTGCCATCAGTGATCCTCCTCAAGGGGGCACCTACTACGAGCAGTACTTC.

CDR3 in amino acids: CATSEAVSTDTQYF. The CDR3 DNA sequence: TGTGCCACCAGTGAGGCGGTTAGCACAGATACGCAGTATTTT. This rearrangement joins TRBV24-1 to TRBJ2-3; no reliable D call. This CDR3 is built from 14 residues. Germline V gene data show CDR1 as KGHDR and CDR2 as SFDVKD. The V gene lost 4 bases and the J gene lost 0 bases, with 7 bases spanning the gap.

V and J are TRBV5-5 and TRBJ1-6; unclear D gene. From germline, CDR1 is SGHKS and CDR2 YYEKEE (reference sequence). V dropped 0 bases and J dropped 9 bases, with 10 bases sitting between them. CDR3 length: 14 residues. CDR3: CASSLEWRSSPLHF. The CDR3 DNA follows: TGTGCCAGCAGCTTGGAGTGGAGGAGTTCACCCCTCCACTTT.